Reported below is one TCR beta chain. Its antigen remains unknown. MiXCR was run by TCRdb on the RACE reads, yielding one entry per CDR3 protein. Of roughly 110,000 distinct CDR3 sequences in the sample, 12% were seen once. Germline V gene lookup returns CDR1 SQVTM and CDR2 ANQGSEA. The CDR3 sequence is 19 residues long. V lost 4 bases, J lost 0 bases, and 18 bases stayed unmatched. The data originate from a study of human T cells and chemical hapten exposure. Study observations and caveats: TCRs above 1 in 1000 frequency stayed constant with DPC sensitization.

Time point given: pre-sensitization, week 0. Treatment described: therapeutic diphenylcyclopropenone sensitization with weekly scalp DPC. The sequencing used whole blood, collected in connection with sensitization to the hapten diphenylcyclopropenone (DPC). The sequence derives from a woman aged 45-65 years with alopecia areata. Some clones in this sample may be carry-over from other donors' samples. The rearrangement uses TRBV29-1 and TRBJ2-1; TRBD2 aligns across 7 bases. As DNA, the CDR3 is TGCAGCGTTGCGCCCTTGGGGGGGGACTCCCAAAGCTCCTACAATGAGCAGTTCTTC. As protein: CSVAPLGGDSQSSYNEQFF.